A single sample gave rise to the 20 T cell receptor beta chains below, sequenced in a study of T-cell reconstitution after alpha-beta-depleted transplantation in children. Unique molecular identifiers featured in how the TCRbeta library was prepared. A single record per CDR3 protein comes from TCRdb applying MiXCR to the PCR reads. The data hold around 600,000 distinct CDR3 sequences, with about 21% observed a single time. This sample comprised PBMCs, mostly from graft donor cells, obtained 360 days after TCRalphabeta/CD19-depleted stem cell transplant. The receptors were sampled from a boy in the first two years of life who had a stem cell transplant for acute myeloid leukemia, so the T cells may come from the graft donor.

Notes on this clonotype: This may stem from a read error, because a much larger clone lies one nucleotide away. CDR3 sequence (DNA): TGTGCCAGCACCCAAGTCGGCGGGACAGGGTGGGGGAAGCGGTTCTTC. Residues: CASTQVGGTGWGKRFF. The chain uses TRBV12-5 and TRBJ2-1; 9 bases match TRBD1. Germline V lookup: CDR1 LGHNT, CDR2 FRNRAP. The CDR3 loop spans 16 amino acids.

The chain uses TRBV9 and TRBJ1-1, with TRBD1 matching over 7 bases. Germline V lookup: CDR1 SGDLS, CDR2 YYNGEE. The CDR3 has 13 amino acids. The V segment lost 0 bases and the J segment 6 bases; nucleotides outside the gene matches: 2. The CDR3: CASSVVGQAEAFF. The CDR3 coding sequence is TGTGCCAGCAGCGTAGTAGGACAGGCTGAAGCTTTCTTT.

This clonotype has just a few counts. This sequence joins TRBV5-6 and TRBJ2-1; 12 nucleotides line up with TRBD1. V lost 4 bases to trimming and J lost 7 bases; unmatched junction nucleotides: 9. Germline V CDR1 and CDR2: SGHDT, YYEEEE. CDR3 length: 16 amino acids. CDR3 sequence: CASSLGSGQGANEQFF. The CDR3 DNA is TGTGCCAGCAGCCTAGGATCGGGACAGGGGGCTAATGAGCAGTTCTTC.

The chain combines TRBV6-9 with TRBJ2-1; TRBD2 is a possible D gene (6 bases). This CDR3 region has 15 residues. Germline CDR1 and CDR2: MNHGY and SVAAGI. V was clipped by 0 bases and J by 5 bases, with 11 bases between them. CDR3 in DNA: TGTGCCAGCAGTTATTCGGACTACACCAACAATGAGCAGTTCTTC. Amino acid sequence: CASSYSDYTNNEQFF.

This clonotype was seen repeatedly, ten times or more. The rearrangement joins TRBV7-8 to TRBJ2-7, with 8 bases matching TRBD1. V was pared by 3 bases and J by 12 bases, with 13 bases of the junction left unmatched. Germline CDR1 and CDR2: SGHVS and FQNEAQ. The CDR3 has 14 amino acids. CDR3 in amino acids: CASSFGTGPGSRYF. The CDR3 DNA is TGTGCCAGCAGCTTTGGGACAGGCCCAGGGAGCAGGTACTTC.

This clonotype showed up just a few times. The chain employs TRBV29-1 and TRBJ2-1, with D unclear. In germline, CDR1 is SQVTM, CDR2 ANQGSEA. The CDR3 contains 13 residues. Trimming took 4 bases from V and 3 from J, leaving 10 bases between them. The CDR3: CSVVRSGYNEQFF. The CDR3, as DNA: TGCAGCGTTGTTCGCTCAGGCTACAATGAGCAGTTCTTC.

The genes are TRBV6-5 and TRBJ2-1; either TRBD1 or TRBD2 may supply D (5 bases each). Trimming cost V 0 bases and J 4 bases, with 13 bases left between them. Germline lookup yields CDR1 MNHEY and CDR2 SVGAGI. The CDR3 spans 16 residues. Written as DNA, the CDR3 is TGTGCCAGCAGTTACTCGAGAAACGGGGCATACAATGAGCAGTTCTTC. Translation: CASSYSRNGAYNEQFF.

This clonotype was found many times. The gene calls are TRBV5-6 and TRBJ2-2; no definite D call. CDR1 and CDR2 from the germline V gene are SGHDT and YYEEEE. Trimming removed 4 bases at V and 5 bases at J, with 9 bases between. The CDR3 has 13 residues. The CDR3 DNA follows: TGTGCCAGCAGCGTACGGGTAACCGGGGAGCTGTTTTTT. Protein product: CASSVRVTGELFF.

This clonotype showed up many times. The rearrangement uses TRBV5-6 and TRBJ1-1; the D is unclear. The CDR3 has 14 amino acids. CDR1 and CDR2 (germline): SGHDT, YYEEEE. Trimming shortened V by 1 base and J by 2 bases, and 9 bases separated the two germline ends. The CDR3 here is CASSLPGENTEAFF. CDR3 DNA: TGTGCCAGCAGCTTGCCCGGGGAAAACACTGAAGCTTTCTTT.

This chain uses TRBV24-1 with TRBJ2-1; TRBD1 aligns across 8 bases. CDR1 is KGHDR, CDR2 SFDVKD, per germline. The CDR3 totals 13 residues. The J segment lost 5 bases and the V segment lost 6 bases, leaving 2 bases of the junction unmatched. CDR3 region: CATSSQGDNEQFF. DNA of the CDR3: TGTGCCACCAGTTCACAGGGGGACAATGAGCAGTTCTTC.

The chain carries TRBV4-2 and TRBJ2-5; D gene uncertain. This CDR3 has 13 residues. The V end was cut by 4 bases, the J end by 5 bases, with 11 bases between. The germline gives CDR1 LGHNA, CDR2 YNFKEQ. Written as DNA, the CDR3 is TGTGCCAGCAGCCCTGGTGTGTCCGAGACCCAGTACTTC. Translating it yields CASSPGVSETQYF.

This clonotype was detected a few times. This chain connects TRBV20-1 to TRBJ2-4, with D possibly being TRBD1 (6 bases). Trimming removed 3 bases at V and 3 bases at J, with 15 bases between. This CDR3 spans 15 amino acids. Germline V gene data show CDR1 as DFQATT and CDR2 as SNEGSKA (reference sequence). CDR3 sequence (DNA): TGCAGTGCTAGCTGGGCAGGGGTGGACAAAAACATTCAGTACTTC. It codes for CSASWAGVDKNIQYF.

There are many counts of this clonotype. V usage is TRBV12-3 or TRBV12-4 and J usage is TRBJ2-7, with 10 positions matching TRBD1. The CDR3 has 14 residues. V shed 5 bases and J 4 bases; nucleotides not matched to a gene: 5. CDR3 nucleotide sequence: TGTGCCAGCAGTCCGACAGGGGGCGCGTACGAGCAGTACTTC. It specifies CASSPTGGAYEQYF.

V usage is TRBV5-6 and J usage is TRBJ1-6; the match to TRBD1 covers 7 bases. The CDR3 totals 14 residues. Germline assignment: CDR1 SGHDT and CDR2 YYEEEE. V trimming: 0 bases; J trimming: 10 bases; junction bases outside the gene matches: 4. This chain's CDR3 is CASSLVQGNSPLHF. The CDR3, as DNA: TGTGCCAGCAGCTTGGTACAGGGGAACTCACCCCTCCACTTT.

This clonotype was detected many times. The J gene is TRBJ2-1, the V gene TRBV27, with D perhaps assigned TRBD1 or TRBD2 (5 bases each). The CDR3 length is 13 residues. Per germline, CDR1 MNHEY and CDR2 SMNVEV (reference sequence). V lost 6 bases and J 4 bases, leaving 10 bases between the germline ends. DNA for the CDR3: TGTGCCAGCAGCCGCTGGGGGTACAATGAGCAGTTCTTC. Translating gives CASSRWGYNEQFF.

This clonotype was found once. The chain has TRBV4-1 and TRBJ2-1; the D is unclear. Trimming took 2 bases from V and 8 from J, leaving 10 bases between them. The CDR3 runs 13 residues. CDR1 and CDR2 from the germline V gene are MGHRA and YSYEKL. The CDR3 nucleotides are TGCGCCAGCAGCCAATTATCCAGCTATGAGCAGTTCTTC. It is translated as CASSQLSSYEQFF.

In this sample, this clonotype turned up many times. The DNA of the CDR3 is TGCAGCTGCCTTATCCTGGGACTAGCGGGGTCAGATACGCAGTATTTT. Translation gives CSCLILGLAGSDTQYF. This sequence joins TRBV29-1 and TRBJ2-3; the match to TRBD2 covers 13 bases. The CDR3 has 16 residues. Per the germline V gene, CDR1 is SQVTM and CDR2 is ANQGSEA. V was clipped by 8 bases and J by 4 bases; unmatched bases: 12.

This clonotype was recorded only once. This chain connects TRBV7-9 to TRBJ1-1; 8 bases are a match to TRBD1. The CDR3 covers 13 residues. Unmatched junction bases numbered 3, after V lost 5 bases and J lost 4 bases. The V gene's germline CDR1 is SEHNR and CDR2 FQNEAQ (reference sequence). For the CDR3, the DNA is TGTGCCAGCAGCGACAGGGGTCCCACTGAAGCTTTCTTT. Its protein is CASSDRGPTEAFF.

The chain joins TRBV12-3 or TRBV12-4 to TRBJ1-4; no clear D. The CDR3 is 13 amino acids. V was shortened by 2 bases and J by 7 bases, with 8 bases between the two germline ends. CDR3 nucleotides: TGTGCCAGCAGTTTAATAAGGACTGAAAAACTGTTTTTT. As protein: CASSLIRTEKLFF.

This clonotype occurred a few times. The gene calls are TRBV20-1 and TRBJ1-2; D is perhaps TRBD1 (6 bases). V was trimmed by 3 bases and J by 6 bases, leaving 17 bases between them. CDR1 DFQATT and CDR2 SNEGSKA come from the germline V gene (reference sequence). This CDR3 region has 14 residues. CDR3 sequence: CSASLFDRSNGYTF. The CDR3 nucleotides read TGCAGTGCTAGTCTGTTTGACAGGTCTAATGGCTACACCTTC.